This TCR beta chain derives from a study of graft-versus-host responses after intestinal transplantation. Study-level information: Transplant types were multivisceral, liver-intestinal, or isolated intestinal. After anti-thymocyte globulin induction, recipients took tacrolimus and steroids for 3 to 4 years. Regarding the study as a whole: Detected in recipient marrow were GvH clones, some of which were first observed in ileum or blood. Allografts carried high graft-versus-host to host-versus-graft clonal ratios in patients having graft-donor T cell macrochimerism.

As for this clone: Its antigen is still unknown.

TCRdb's table, derived via immunoSEQ multiplex PCR, lists solely in-frame clones and lacks some. The sample shows roughly 5,000 clones, about two thirds of them seen only once. The CDR3 spans 15 residues. Germline V lookup: CDR1 MNHNS, CDR2 SASEGT. Trimming removed 6 bases at V and 4 bases at J, with 18 bases between. This TCR derives from a human patient who received an intestinal transplant, so some T cells may come from the graft donor. This specimen was PBMCs, taken almost 330 days after intestinal transplant. This chain links TRBV6-1 with TRBJ1-2; weak D call: TRBD1 (5 bases). The CDR3 sequence: CASRPLLQGSYGYTF. The CDR3 nucleotides are TGTGCCAGCAGACCGCTCCTCCAGGGAAGCTATGGCTACACCTTC.